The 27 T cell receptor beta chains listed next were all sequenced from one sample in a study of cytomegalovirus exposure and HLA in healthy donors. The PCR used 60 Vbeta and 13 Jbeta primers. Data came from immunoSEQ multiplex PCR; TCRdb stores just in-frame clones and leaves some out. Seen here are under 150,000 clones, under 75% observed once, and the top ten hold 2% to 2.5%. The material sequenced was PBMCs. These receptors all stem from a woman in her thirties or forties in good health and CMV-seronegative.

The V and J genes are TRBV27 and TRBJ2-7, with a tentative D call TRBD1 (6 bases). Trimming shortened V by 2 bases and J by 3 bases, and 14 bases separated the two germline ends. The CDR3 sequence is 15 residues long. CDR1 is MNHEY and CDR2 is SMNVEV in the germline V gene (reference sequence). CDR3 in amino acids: CASSLNGQPLYEQYF. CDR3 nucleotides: TGTGCCAGCAGTTTAAATGGACAGCCTCTCTACGAGCAGTACTTC.

The CDR3 region is CASSYSRREGTEAFF. The CDR3, as DNA: TGTGCCAGCAGTTACTCCCGGAGAGAGGGCACTGAAGCTTTCTTT. The J gene is TRBJ1-1, the V gene TRBV6-6; D remains ambiguous. Germline CDR1 and CDR2: MNHNY and SVGAGI (reference sequence). CDR3 length: 15 residues. V gave up 0 bases and J gave up 4 bases, with 12 bases separating them.

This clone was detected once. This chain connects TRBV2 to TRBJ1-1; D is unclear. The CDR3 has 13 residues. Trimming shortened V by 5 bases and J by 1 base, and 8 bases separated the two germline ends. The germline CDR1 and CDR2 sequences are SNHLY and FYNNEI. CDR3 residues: CASSSQENTEAFF. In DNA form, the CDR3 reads TGTGCCAGCAGTTCCCAGGAGAACACTGAAGCTTTCTTT. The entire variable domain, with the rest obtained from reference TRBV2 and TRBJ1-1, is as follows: EPEVTQTPSHQVTQMGQEVILRCVPISNHLYFYWYRQILGQKVEFLVSFYNNEISEKSEIFDDQFSVERPDGSNFTLKIRSTKLEDSAMYFCASSSQENTEAFFGQGTRLTVV.

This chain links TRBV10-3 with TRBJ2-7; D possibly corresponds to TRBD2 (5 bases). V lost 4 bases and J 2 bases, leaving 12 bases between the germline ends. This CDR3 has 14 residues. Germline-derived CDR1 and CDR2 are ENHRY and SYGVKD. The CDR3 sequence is CAISGTGFTYEQYF. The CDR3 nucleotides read TGTGCCATCAGTGGAACGGGGTTTACCTACGAGCAGTACTTC.

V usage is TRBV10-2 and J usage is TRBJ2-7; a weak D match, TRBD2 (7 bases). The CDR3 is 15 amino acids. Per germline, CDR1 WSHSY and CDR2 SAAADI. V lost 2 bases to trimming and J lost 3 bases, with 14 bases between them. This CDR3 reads CASSELEGGSYEQYF. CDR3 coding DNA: TGCGCCAGCAGTGAGCTTGAGGGGGGGAGCTACGAGCAGTACTTC.

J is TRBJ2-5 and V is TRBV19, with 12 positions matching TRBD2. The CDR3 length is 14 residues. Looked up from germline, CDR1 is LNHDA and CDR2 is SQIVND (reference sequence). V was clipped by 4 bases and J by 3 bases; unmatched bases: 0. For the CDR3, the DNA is TGTGCCAGTAGTAGGACTAGCGGGGAAGAGACCCAGTACTTC. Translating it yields CASSRTSGEETQYF.

The CDR3 reads CSVGHRQPLNTEAFF. DNA for the CDR3: TGCAGCGTTGGACACCGACAGCCATTGAACACTGAAGCTTTCTTT. The chain combines TRBV29-1 with TRBJ1-1; D is perhaps TRBD1 (5 bases). The CDR3 has 15 amino acids. Trimming left V 4 bases short and J 0 bases short, with 15 bases between. Germline assignment: CDR1 SQVTM and CDR2 ANQGSEA.

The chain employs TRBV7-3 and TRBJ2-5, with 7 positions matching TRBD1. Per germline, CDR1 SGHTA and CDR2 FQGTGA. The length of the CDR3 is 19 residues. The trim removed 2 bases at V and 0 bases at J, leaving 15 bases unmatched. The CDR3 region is CASSLGPPRQGLYQETQYF. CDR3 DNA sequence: TGTGCCAGCAGCTTAGGGCCCCCCCGACAGGGTCTGTACCAAGAGACCCAGTACTTC.

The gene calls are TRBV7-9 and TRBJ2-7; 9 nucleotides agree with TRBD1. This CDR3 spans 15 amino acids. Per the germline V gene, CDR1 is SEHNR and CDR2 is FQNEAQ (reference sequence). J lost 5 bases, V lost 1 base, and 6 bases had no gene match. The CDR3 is CASSLGWDRVNEQYF. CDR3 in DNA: TGTGCCAGCAGCTTAGGGTGGGACAGGGTCAACGAGCAGTACTTC.

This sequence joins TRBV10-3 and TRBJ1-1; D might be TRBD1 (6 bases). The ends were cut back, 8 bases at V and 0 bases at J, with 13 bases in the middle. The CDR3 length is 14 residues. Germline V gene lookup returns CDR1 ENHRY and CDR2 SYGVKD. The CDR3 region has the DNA TGTGCCATCGGCGGGGGGGCGATGAACACTGAAGCTTTCTTT. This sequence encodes CAIGGGAMNTEAFF.

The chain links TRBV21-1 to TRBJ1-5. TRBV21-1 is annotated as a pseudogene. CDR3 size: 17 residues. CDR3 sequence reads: CASSKGGGRGGNQPQHF. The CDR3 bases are TGTGCCAGCAGCAAAGGCGGTGGGCGCGGGGGCAATCAGCCCCAGCATTTT.

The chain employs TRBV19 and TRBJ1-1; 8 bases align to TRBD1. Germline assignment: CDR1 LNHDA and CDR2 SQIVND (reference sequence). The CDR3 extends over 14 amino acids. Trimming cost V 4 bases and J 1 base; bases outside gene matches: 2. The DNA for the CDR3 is TGTGCCAGTAGTAGTCAGGGGGCGAACACTGAAGCTTTCTTT. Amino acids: CASSSQGANTEAFF.

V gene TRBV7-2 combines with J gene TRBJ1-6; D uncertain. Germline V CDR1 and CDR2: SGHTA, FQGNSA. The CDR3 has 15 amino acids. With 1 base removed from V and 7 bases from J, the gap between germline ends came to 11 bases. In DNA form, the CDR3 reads TGTGCCAGCAGCTTAGTCTCGGGGAGCAATTCACCCCTCCACTTT. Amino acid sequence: CASSLVSGSNSPLHF.

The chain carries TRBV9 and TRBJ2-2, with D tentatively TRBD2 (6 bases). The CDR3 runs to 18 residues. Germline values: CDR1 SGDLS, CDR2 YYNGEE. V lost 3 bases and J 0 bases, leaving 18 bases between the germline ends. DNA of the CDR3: TGTGCCAGCAGCGGCGCACCGGGACTGAACGCGAACACCGGGGAGCTGTTTTTT. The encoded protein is CASSGAPGLNANTGELFF.

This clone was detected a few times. The CDR3: CASSQAYRAGAEAFF. The CDR3 nucleotides are TGTGCCAGCAGCCAAGCGTACAGGGCCGGGGCTGAAGCTTTCTTT. The V and J genes are TRBV4-2 and TRBJ1-1, with D maybe TRBD1 (6 bases). The germline V gene encodes CDR1 LGHNA and CDR2 YNFKEQ. V dropped 1 base and J dropped 6 bases, with 15 bases sitting between them. This CDR3 is 15 amino acids long.

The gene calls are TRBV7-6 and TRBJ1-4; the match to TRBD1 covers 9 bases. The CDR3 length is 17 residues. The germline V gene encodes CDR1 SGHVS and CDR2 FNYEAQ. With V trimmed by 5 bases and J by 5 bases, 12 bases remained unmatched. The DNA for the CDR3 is TGTGCCAGCAGCGAAGCCGGGACAGGGCGGTGGAATGAAAAACTGTTTTTT. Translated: CASSEAGTGRWNEKLFF.

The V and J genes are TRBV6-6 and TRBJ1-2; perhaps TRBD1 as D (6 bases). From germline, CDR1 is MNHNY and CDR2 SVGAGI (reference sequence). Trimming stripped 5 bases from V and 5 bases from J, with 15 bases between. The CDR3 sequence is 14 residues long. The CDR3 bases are TGTGCCAGCAGTCCACAGGGCGACGTTTATGGCTACACCTTC. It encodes CASSPQGDVYGYTF.

The CDR3 nucleotides read TGTGCCATCAAGGGGCGGGGAGGGTCCCCAGATACGCAGTATTTT. Its protein product is CAIKGRGGSPDTQYF. V and J are TRBV10-3 and TRBJ2-3, with 7 bases that match TRBD2. CDR3 length: 15 residues. Germline V CDR1 and CDR2: ENHRY, SYGVKD. Losses at the gene ends were 7 bases for V and 4 bases for J; bases not matched to a gene: 11.

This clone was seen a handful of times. In DNA, the CDR3 is TGTGCCAGCAGCTTGGGACAGGGGTCCCTCAGGGGAGCTTTCTTT. Translated: CASSLGQGSLRGAFF. The chain combines TRBV7-9 with TRBJ1-1; 10 nucleotides align to TRBD1. The germline gives CDR1 SEHNR, CDR2 FQNEAQ (reference sequence). The CDR3 runs to 15 residues. V shed 3 bases and J 10 bases; nucleotides not matched to a gene: 11.

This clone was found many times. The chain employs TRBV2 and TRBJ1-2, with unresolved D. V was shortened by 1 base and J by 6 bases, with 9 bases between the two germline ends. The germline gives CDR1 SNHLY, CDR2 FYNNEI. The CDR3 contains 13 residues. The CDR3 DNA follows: TGTGCCAGCAGTGAAGGGTCAGGCAATGGCTACACCTTC. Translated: CASSEGSGNGYTF.

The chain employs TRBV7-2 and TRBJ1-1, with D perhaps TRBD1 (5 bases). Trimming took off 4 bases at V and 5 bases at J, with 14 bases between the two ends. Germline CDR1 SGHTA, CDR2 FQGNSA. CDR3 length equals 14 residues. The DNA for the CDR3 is TGTGCCAGCAGCTGGGGCGGGGGGGTGACTGAAGCTTTCTTT. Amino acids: CASSWGGGVTEAFF.

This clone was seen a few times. CDR3 residues: CSVEEQGGNKNIQYF. The CDR3 DNA reads TGCAGCGTTGAAGAACAGGGGGGTAACAAAAACATTCAGTACTTC. J is TRBJ2-4 and V is TRBV29-1, with 8 nucleotides matching TRBD1. The germline gives CDR1 SQVTM, CDR2 ANQGSEA. The CDR3 totals 15 residues. V gave up 0 bases and J gave up 3 bases; unmatched junction bases: 4. Looking up the rest from reference TRBV29-1 and TRBJ2-4 gives the full variable domain: SAVISQKPSRDICQRGTSLTIQCQVDSQVTMMFWYRQQPGQSLTLIATANQGSEATYESGFVIDKFPISRPNLTFSTLTVSNMSPEDSSIYLCSVEEQGGNKNIQYFGAGTRLSVL.

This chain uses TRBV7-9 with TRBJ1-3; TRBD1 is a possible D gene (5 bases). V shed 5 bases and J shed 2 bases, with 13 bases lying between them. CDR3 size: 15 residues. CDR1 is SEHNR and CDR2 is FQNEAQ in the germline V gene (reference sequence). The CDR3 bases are TGTGCCAGCAGCCGAGAGCGACAGCCTGGAAACACCATATATTTT. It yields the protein CASSRERQPGNTIYF.

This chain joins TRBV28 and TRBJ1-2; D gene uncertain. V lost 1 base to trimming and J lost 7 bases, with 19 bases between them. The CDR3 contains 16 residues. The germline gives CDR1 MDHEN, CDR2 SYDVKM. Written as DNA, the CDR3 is TGTGCCAGCAGTTTATTGATGACCGGGAGTGGAGCTGGCTACACCTTC. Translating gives CASSLLMTGSGAGYTF.

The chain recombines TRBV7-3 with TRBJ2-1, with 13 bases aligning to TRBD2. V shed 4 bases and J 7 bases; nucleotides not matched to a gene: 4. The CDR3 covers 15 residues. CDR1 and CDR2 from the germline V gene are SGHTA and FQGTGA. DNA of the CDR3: TGTGCCAGCAGCTCACGACTAGCGGGGGGAAATGAGCAGTTCTTC. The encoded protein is CASSSRLAGGNEQFF.

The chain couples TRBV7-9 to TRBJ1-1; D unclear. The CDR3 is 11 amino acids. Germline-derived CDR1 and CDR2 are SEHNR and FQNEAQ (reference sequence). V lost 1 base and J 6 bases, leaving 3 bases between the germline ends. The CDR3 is CASSLVAEAFF. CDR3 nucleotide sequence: TGTGCCAGCAGCTTAGTAGCTGAAGCTTTCTTT.

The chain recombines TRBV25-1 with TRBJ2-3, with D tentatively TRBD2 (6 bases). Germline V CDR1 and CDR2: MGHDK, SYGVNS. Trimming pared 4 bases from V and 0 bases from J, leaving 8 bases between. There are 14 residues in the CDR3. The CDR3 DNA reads TGTGCCAGCAGTGGAGGGACTAGCACAGATACGCAGTATTTT. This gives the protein CASSGGTSTDTQYF. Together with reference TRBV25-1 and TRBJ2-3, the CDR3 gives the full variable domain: EADIYQTPRYLVIGTGKKITLECSQTMGHDKMYWYQQDPGMELHLIHYSYGVNSTEKGDLSSESTVSRIRTEHFPLTLESARPSHTSQYLCASSGGTSTDTQYFGPGTRLTVL.